The clone carrying this T cell receptor (beta chain) was recorded a few times. Stated treatment: randomized to nivolumab then ipilimumab (arm A) or the reverse (arm B). Patients had received no earlier DNA-damaging chemotherapy. CDR3 length: 13 amino acids. V lost 5 bases, J lost 13 bases, and 6 bases stayed unmatched. The germline CDR1 and CDR2 sequences are LNHDA and SQIVND (reference sequence). This record belongs to a study of sequential checkpoint blockade in melanoma. Overall study context: TCRbeta immunosequencing was performed on DNA from fewer than 95 pretreatment melanoma tumor samples. About two dozen patients had tumor biopsies before treatment and at week 13.

Sequencing used immunoSEQ multiplex PCR; TCRdb keeps in-frame clones, though not all of them. The data hold approximately 12,000 clones, with around a quarter observed a single time. This rearrangement joins TRBV19 to TRBJ2-1; 12 positions match TRBD1. The clonotype comes from a human donor with melanoma. The source was tumor tissue (inferred from file names), collected from a patient given nivolumab and ipilimumab in sequence. As DNA, the CDR3 is TGTGCCAGTAGTCCCCGGGACAGGGGGCCCCAGTTCTTC. It translates to CASSPRDRGPQFF.